The 17 T cell receptor beta chains reported below all come from one sample, sequenced in a study of shared clonotypes between healthy human individuals. Clones were sequenced by immunoSEQ multiplex PCR, and TCRdb holds only the in-frame ones, with some missing. The profile shows fewer than 600,000 clones, around 77% of them singletons. The sample taken for sequencing was PBMCs. All receptors come from a woman aged 40 to 50 in good health. Some clones in this sample may be carry-over from other donors' samples.

V and J are TRBV28 and TRBJ2-7, with TRBD1 matching over 9 bases. The CDR3 is made up of 14 amino acids. The germline V gene encodes CDR1 MDHEN and CDR2 SYDVKM. Losses at the gene ends were 5 bases for V and 6 bases for J; bases not matched to a gene: 8. CDR3 coding DNA: TGTGCCAGCAGTCCCGGGACAGGGAGACCCGAGCAGTACTTC. Its translation is CASSPGTGRPEQYF.

This clone was picked up a small number of times. The chain is built from TRBV6-1 and TRBJ2-3; D gene ambiguous. Germline loops: CDR1 MNHNS, CDR2 SASEGT. Deletions cut 5 bases from V and 2 bases from J, with 2 bases between. The CDR3 length is 11 residues. CDR3 amino acids: CASSNTDTQYF. In DNA form, the CDR3 reads TGTGCCAGCAGTAACACAGATACGCAGTATTTT.

This sequence joins TRBV15 and TRBJ1-5, with a possible D match to TRBD1 (6 bases). V shed 0 bases and J shed 7 bases, with 13 bases lying between them. The CDR3 spans 15 residues. Per germline, CDR1 LNHNV and CDR2 YYDKDF (reference sequence). CDR3 region: CATSRDRGARQPQHF. CDR3 nucleotide sequence: TGTGCCACCAGCAGAGATCGGGGGGCCAGGCAGCCCCAGCATTTT.

The rearrangement uses TRBV6-1 and TRBJ2-1; maybe TRBD2 (6 bases). This CDR3 comprises 12 residues. The germline V gene encodes CDR1 MNHNS and CDR2 SASEGT. V gave up 2 bases and J gave up 8 bases, with 7 bases separating them. The CDR3 DNA sequence: TGTGCCAGCAGTGAATGGGGGGATGAGCAGTTCTTC. Amino acids: CASSEWGDEQFF.

The chain is built from TRBV28 and TRBJ1-2, with D maybe TRBD1 (5 bases). The CDR3 is 14 residues long. The germline V gene has CDR1 MDHEN and CDR2 SYDVKM. Trimming took off 3 bases at V and 2 bases at J, with 10 bases between the two ends. The CDR3 region is CASSFDRINYGYTF. CDR3 in DNA: TGTGCCAGCAGTTTTGACAGAATAAACTATGGCTACACCTTC.

This clone was found once. The V gene is TRBV30, the J gene TRBJ2-2; D gene uncertain. The germline gives CDR1 GTSNPN, CDR2 SVGIG (reference sequence). The CDR3 length is 14 residues. Trimming took 2 bases from V and 1 from J, leaving 8 bases between them. The CDR3 DNA sequence: TGTGCCTGGAGTCGAATACAGAACACCGGGGAGCTGTTTTTT. It codes for CAWSRIQNTGELFF.

This chain links TRBV10-1 with TRBJ1-1, with D possibly being TRBD1 (5 bases). The CDR3 is 13 residues long. CDR1 and CDR2 (germline): WNHNN, SYGVQD (reference sequence). The ends were cut back, 5 bases at V and 6 bases at J, with 13 bases in the middle. The CDR3 here is CASSRGGGAEAFF. The CDR3 nucleotides read TGCGCCAGCAGTAGGGGCGGGGGGGCTGAAGCTTTCTTT.

The chain carries TRBV6-6 and TRBJ2-5; D may match TRBD1 or TRBD2 (5 bases each). Trimming cost V 8 bases and J 3 bases, with 16 bases left between them. The CDR3 spans 14 residues. Per germline, CDR1 MNHNY and CDR2 SVGAGI (reference sequence). The CDR3 loop reads CASRRHEGKETQYF. CDR3 bases: TGTGCCAGCCGGCGCCACGAGGGGAAAGAGACCCAGTACTTC.

This clone was counted a single time. The chain links TRBV19 to TRBJ2-1; D is unresolved. The CDR3 is 13 residues long. Germline assignment: CDR1 LNHDA and CDR2 SQIVND (reference sequence). V dropped 6 bases and J dropped 4 bases, with 10 bases sitting between them. CDR3 DNA: TGTGCCAGTAGAACAAGGGCTTACAATGAGCAGTTCTTC. Translated, it gives CASRTRAYNEQFF. Filled out from reference TRBV19 and TRBJ2-1, the complete variable domain reads DGGITQSPKYLFRKEGQNVTLSCEQNLNHDAMYWYRQDPGQGLRLIYYSQIVNDFQKGDIAEGYSVSREKKESFPLTVTSAQKNPTAFYLCASRTRAYNEQFFGPGTRLTVL.

This clone was detected only once. The chain uses TRBV7-8 and TRBJ2-5; no clear D gene. With 4 bases removed from V and 5 bases from J, the gap between germline ends came to 5 bases. The CDR3 consists of 11 residues. CDR1 SGHVS and CDR2 FQNEAQ come from the germline V gene. The CDR3 coding sequence is TGTGCCAGCAGCTCCGAGGAGACCCAGTACTTC. It translates to CASSSEETQYF.

CDR3 region: CASSDSGRGRDGYTF. CDR3 nucleotide sequence: TGTGCCAGCAGTGACTCGGGCAGGGGGAGAGATGGCTACACCTTC. The chain couples TRBV6-4 to TRBJ1-2, with 7 bases lining up with TRBD1. The CDR3 covers 15 residues. The V segment lost 0 bases and the J segment 6 bases; nucleotides outside the gene matches: 7. In germline, CDR1 is MRHNA, CDR2 SNTAGT.

This clone has a single count. This sequence joins TRBV2 and TRBJ2-7; 11 bases align to TRBD2. This CDR3 contains 15 residues. Germline trimming cut 6 bases from V and 1 base from J; bases unmatched to any gene: 5. The germline gives CDR1 SNHLY, CDR2 FYNNEI. CDR3 in DNA: TGTGCCAGCAGACTGGGGACTAGCGGTTCCTACGAGCAGTACTTC. Its translation: CASRLGTSGSYEQYF.

To note about this clone: A much larger clone lies one base from this, so it may be a read error. This chain connects TRBV10-2 to TRBJ1-5; D not resolved. Deletions cut 3 bases from V and 1 base from J, with 1 base between. Germline CDR1 WSHSY, CDR2 SAAADI. The CDR3 loop spans 12 amino acids. For the CDR3, the DNA is TGCGCCAGCAGTGACAGCAATCAGCCCCAGCATTTT. Translated, it gives CASSDSNQPQHF.

There are many counts of this clone. This sequence joins TRBV28 and TRBJ2-6, with D tentatively TRBD1 (5 bases). CDR1 is MDHEN, CDR2 SYDVKM, per germline. The V gene lost 8 bases and the J gene lost 0 bases, with 5 bases spanning the gap. The CDR3 has 13 residues. The DNA for the CDR3 is TGTGCCAGCGACAGCTCTGGGGCCAACGTCCTGACTTTC. Amino acids: CASDSSGANVLTF.

This clone was seen a handful of times. The V call is TRBV4-2, the J call TRBJ1-5; no reliable D call. The CDR3 has 15 amino acids. CDR1 and CDR2 from the germline V gene are LGHNA and YNFKEQ. Trimming took 3 bases from V and 0 from J, leaving 9 bases between them. Here the CDR3 DNA reads TGTGCCAGCAGCCAGGGAAGAGTTAGCAATCAGCCCCAGCATTTT. Its translation: CASSQGRVSNQPQHF.

The J gene is TRBJ2-3, the V gene TRBV21-1; TRBD2, as called in the table, went unchecked against the DNA. TRBV21-1 is classified as a pseudogene. CDR3 length: 15 amino acids. CDR3 residues: CASSKRMTGTDTQYF. The CDR3 DNA sequence: TGTGCCAGCAGCAAACGGATGACTGGCACAGATACGCAGTATTTT.

The chain couples TRBV27 to TRBJ2-1; unclear D gene. The CDR3 spans 13 residues. Between the trimmed V and J ends, which lost 2 bases and 5 bases, there was a span of 7 bases. Germline loops: CDR1 MNHEY, CDR2 SMNVEV (reference sequence). The CDR3 region is CASSLSHNNEQFF. The CDR3 DNA reads as TGTGCCAGCAGTTTAAGTCATAACAATGAGCAGTTCTTC.